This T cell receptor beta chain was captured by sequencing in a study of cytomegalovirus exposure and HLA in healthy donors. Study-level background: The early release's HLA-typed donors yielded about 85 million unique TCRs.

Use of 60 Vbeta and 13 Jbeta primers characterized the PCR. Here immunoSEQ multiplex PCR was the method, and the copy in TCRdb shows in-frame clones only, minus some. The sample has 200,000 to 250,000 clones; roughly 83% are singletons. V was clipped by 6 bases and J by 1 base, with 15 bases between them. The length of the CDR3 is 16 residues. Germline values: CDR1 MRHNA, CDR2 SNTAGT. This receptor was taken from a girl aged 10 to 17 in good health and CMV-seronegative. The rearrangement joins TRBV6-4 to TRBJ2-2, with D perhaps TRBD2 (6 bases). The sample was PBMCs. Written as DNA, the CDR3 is TGTGCCAGCAGCCCTAGCGAGGACCAGAACACCGGGGAGCTGTTTTTT. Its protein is CASSPSEDQNTGELFF.